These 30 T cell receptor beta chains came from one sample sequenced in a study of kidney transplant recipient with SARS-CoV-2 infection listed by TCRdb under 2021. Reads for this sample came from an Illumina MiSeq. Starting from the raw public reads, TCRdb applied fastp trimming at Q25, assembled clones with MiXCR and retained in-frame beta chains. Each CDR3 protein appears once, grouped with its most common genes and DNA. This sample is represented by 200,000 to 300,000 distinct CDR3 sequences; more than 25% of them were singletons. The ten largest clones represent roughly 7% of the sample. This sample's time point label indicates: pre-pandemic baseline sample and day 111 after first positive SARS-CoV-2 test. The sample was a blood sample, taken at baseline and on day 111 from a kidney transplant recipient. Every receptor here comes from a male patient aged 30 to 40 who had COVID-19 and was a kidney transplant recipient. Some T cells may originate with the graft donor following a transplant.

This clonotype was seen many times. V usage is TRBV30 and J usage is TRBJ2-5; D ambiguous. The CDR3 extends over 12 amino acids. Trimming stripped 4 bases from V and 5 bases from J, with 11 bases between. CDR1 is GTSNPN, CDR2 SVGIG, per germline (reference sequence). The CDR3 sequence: CAWNQNRETQYF. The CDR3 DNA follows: TGTGCCTGGAACCAAAACCGGGAGACCCAGTACTTC.

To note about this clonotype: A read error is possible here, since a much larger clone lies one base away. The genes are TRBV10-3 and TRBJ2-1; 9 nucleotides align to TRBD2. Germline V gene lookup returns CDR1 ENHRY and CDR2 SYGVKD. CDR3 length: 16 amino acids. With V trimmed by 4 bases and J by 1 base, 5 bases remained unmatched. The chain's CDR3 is CAISGGSGGSYNEQFF. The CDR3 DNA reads TGTGCCATCAGTGGTGGTAGCGGGGGTTCCTACAATGAGCAGTTCTTC.

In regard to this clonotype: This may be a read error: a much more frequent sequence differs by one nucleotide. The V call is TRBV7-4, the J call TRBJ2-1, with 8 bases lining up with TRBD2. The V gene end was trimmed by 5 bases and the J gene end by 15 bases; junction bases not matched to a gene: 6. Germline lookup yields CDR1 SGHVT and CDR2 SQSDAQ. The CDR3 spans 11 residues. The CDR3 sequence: CASSHTGGRFF. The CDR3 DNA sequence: TGTGCCAGCAGCCACACGGGAGGGCGGTTCTTC.

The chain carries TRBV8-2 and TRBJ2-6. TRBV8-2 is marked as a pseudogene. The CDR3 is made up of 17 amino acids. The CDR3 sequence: CGRFQRITQSRANALTF. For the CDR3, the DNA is TGTGGCAGGTTTCAAAGGATAACACAAAGTCGGGCCAACGCCCTGACTTTC.

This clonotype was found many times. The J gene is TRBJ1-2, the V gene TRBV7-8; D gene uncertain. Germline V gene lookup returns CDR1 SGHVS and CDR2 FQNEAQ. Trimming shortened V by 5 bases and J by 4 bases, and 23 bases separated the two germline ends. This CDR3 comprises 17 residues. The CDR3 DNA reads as TGTGCCAGCAGCCATATCGGGTTTACCCGAAAGACCTATGGCTACACCTTC. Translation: CASSHIGFTRKTYGYTF. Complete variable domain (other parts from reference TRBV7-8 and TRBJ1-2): GAGVSQSPRYKVAKRGQDVALRCDPISGHVSLFWYQQALGQGPEFLTYFQNEAQLDKSGLPSDRFFAERPEGSVSTLKIQRTQQEDSAVYLCASSHIGFTRKTYGYTFGSGTRLTVV.

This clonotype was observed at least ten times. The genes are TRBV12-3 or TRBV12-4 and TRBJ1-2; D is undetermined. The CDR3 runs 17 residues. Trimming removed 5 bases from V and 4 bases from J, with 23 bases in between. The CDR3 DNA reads TGTGCCAGCAGTCACTCCTGCACAGCAGGAAAGACCTATGGCTACACCTTC. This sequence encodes CASSHSCTAGKTYGYTF.

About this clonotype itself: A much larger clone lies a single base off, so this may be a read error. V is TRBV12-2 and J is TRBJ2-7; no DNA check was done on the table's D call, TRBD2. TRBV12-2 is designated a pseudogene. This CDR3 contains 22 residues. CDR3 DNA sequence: TGTGCAAGTCGCCAAATTAGGGGGACGCGGAGGGGAGGGAGGGACAACTCCTACGAGCATTACTTC. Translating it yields CASRQIRGTRRGGRDNSYEHYF.

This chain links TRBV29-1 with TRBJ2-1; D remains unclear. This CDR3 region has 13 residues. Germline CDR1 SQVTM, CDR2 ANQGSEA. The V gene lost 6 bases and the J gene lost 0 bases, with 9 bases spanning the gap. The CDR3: CSVDESSYNEQFF. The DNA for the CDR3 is TGCAGCGTCGATGAGAGCTCCTACAATGAGCAGTTCTTC.

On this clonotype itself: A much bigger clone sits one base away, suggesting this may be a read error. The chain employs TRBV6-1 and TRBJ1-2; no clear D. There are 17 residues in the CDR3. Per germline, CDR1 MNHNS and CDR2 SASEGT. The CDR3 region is CANSPNGSMRKTYGYTF. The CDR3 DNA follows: TGTGCCAACAGTCCTAACGGCTCTATGCGAAAGACCTATGGCTACACCTTC.

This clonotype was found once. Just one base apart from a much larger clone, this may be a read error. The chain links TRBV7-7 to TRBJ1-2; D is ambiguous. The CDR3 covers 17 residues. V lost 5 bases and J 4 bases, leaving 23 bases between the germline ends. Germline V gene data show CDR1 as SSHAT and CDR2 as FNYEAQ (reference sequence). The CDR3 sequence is CASSQDCKCRKTYGYTF. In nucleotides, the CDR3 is TGTGCCAGCAGCCAGGATTGTAAGTGCCGAAAGACCTATGGCTACACCTTC.

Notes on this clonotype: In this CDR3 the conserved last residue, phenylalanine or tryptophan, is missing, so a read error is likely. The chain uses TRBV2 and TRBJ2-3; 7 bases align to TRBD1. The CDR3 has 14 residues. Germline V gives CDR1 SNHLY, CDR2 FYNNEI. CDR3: CASGRTGNTDTQYS. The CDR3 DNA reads TGCGCCAGCGGCCGGACAGGAAACACAGATACGCAGTATTCT.

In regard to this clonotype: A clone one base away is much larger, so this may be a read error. CDR3 bases: TGTGCCAGCAGCTACGGCTTGGTCGTTAGAAAGACCCATGGCTACACCTTC. Translation gives CASSYGLVVRKTHGYTF. The genes are TRBV16 and TRBJ1-2, with D unresolved. Germline lookup yields CDR1 KGHSY and CDR2 FQNENV. Trimming shortened V by 5 bases and J by 6 bases, and 25 bases separated the two germline ends. The CDR3 sequence is 17 residues long. Supplemented by reference TRBV16 and TRBJ1-2, the full variable domain reads GEEVAQTPKHLVRGEGQKAKLYCAPIKGHSYVFWYQQVLKNEFKFLISFQNENVFDETGMPKERFSAKCLPNSPCSLEIQATKLEDSAVYFCASSYGLVVRKTHGYTFGSGTRLTVV.

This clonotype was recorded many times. The CDR3 loop is CASSQDIPGQGFGNSPLHF. The CDR3 DNA is TGTGCCAGCAGCCAAGATATACCGGGACAGGGTTTTGGTAATTCACCCCTCCACTTT. The rearrangement links TRBV4-2 to TRBJ1-6, with TRBD1 identical over 9 bases. Trimming removed 0 bases from V and 6 bases from J; junction bases left unmatched: 12. The CDR3 consists of 19 residues. Germline V gene lookup returns CDR1 LGHNA and CDR2 YNFKEQ.

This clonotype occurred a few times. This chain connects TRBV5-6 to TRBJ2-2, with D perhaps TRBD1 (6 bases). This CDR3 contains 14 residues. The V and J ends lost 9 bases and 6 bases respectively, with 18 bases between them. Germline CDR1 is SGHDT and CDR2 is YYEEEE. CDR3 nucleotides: TGTGCCACCTCCGGAGAGGGGGTCGCCGGGGAGCTGTTTTTT. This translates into CATSGEGVAGELFF.

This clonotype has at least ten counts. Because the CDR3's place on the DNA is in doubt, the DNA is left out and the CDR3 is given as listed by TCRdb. The CDR3 region is CISVPEESAEVGKTYGYTF. V and J are TRBV7-5 and TRBJ1-2. TRBV7-5 is reported as a pseudogene. The CDR3 contains 19 residues when both ends are counted.

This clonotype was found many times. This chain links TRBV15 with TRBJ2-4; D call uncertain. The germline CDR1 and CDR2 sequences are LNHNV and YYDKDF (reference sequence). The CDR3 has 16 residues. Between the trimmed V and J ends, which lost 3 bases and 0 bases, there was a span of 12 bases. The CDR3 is CATSRDLRVAKNIQYF. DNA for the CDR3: TGTGCCACCAGCAGGGACCTTAGAGTAGCCAAAAACATTCAGTACTTC.

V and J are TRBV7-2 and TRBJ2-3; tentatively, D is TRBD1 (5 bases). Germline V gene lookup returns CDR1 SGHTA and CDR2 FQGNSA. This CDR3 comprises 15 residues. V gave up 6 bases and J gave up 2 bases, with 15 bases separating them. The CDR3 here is CASRSDSFLTDTQYF. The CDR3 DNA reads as TGTGCCAGCAGGTCAGACAGTTTCCTCACAGATACGCAGTATTTT.

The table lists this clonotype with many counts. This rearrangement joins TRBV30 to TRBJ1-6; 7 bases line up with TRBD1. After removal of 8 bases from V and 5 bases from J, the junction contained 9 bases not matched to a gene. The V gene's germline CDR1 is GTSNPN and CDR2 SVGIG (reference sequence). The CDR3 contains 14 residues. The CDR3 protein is CAGTEPLHNSPLHF. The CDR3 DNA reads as TGTGCCGGGACAGAGCCCCTTCATAATTCACCCCTCCACTTT.

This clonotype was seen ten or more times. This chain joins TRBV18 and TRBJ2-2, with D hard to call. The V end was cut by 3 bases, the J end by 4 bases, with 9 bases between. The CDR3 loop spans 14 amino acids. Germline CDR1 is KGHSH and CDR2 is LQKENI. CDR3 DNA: TGTGCCAGCTCACCGAAGCGAAGCACCGGGGAGCTGTTTTTT. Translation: CASSPKRSTGELFF.

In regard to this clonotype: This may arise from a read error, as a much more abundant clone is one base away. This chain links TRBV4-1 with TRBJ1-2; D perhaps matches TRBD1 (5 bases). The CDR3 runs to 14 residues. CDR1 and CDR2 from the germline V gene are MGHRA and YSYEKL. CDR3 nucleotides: TGCGCCGGCAGCCAAGACGGTAGGGGTAGCGGCTACACCTTC. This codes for CAGSQDGRGSGYTF.

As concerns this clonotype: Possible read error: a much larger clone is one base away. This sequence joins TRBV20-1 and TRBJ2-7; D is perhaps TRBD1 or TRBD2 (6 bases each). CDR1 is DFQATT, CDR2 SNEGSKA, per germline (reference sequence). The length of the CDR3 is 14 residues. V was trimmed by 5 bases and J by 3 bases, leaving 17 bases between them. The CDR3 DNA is TGCAGTGCTTTAAGGGGGGAAGACAGCTACGAGCAGTACTTC. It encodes CSALRGEDSYEQYF.

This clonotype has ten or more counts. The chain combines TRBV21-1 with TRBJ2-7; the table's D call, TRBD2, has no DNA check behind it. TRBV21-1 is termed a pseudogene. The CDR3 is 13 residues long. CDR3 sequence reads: CASSKNSGYEQYF. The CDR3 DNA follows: TGTGCCAGCAGCAAGAACAGCGGCTACGAGCAGTACTTC.

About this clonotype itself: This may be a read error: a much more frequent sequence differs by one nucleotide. The CDR3, as DNA: TGTGCCAGTGATGAGACAGGGGAGGTGGGATACGAGCAGTACTTC. This codes for CASDETGEVGYEQYF. The chain couples TRBV2 to TRBJ2-7; 8 bases agree with TRBD1. With V trimmed by 9 bases and J by 4 bases, 14 bases remained unmatched. Germline CDR1 SNHLY, CDR2 FYNNEI. The CDR3 is 15 amino acids.

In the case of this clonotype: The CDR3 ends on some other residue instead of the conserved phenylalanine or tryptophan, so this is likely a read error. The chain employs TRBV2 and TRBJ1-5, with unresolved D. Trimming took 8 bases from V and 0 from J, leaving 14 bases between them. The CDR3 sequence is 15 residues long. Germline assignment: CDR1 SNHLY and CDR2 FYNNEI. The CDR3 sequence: CASWVGGSSNQPQHL. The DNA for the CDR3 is TGTGCCAGCTGGGTTGGCGGTTCTAGCAATCAGCCCCAGCATTTA.

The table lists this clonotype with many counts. CDR3 residues: CATSETAGHQYNEQFF. CDR3 nucleotides: TGTGCCACCAGTGAAACAGCGGGACACCAGTACAATGAGCAGTTCTTC. The chain links TRBV24-1 to TRBJ2-1, with TRBD2 as a possible D gene (7 bases). The CDR3 spans 16 residues. Trimming shortened V by 4 bases and J by 4 bases, and 16 bases separated the two germline ends. Looked up from germline, CDR1 is KGHDR and CDR2 is SFDVKD.

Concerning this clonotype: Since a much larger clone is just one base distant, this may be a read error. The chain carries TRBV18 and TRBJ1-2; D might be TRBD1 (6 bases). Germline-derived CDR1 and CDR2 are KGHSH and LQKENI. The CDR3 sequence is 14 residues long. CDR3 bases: TGTACCAGCTCACTGTACAGGGATGACTATGGCTACACCTTC. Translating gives CTSSLYRDDYGYTF.

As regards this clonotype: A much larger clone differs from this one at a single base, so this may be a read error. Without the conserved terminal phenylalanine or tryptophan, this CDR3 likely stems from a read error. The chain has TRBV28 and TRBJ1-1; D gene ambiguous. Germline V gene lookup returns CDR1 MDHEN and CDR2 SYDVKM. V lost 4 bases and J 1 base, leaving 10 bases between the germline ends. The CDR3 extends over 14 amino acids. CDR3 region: CASSSPHENTEAFL. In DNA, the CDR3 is TGTGCCAGCAGTTCACCACACGAGAACACTGAAGCTTTCCTT.

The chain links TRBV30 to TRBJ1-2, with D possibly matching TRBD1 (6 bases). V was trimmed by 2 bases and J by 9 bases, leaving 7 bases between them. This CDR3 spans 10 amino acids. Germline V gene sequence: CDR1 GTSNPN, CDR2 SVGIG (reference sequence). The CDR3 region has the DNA TGTGCCTGGAGTCAGGGGCGCTACACCTTC. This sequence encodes CAWSQGRYTF. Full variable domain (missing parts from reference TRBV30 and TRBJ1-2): SQTIHQWPATLVQPVGSPLSLECTVEGTSNPNLYWYRQAAGRGLQLLFYSVGIGQISSEVPQNLSASRPQDRQFILSSKKLLLSDSGFYLCAWSQGRYTFGSGTRLTVV.

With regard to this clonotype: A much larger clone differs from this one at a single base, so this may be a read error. CDR3 DNA sequence: TGTGCCAGCAGCCCCATCGAGTTTGGGAAAGATGCGCAGTATTTT. Encoded protein: CASSPIEFGKDAQYF. V usage is TRBV11-2 and J usage is TRBJ2-3; unclear D gene. This CDR3 is built from 15 residues. Per the germline V gene, CDR1 is SGHAT and CDR2 is FQNNGV.

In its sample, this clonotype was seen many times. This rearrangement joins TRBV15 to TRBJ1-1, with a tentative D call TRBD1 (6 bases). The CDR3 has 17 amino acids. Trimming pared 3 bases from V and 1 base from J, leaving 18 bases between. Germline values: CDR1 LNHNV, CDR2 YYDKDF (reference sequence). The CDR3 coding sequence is TGTGCCACCAGCAGGACGTGGGGACATTTGGGGAACACTGAAGCTTTCTTT. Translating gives CATSRTWGHLGNTEAFF.